The T cell receptor beta chain under discussion was sequenced for a study of blood T cell repertoires in COVID-19. Sequencing used immunoSEQ multiplex PCR; TCRdb keeps in-frame clones, though not all of them. Altogether 250,000 to 300,000 clones are present, around nine tenths being singletons, with the ten largest covering 2% to 2.5%. This CDR3 comprises 15 residues. Trimming removed 4 bases from V and 0 bases from J, with 12 bases in between. Germline CDR1 and CDR2: LGHNA and YSLEER. This clone was observed a few times. The sequence was obtained from a woman aged 55 to 70 in a cohort exposed to, infected with or recovered from COVID-19 (not recorded which). The sample comprised PBMCs or T cells enriched from blood (not recorded which). V usage is TRBV4-3 and J usage is TRBJ1-1; D call uncertain. CDR3 protein: CASSRQPGVNTEAFF. The CDR3 DNA is TGCGCCAGCAGCCGCCAACCCGGTGTGAACACTGAAGCTTTCTTT.